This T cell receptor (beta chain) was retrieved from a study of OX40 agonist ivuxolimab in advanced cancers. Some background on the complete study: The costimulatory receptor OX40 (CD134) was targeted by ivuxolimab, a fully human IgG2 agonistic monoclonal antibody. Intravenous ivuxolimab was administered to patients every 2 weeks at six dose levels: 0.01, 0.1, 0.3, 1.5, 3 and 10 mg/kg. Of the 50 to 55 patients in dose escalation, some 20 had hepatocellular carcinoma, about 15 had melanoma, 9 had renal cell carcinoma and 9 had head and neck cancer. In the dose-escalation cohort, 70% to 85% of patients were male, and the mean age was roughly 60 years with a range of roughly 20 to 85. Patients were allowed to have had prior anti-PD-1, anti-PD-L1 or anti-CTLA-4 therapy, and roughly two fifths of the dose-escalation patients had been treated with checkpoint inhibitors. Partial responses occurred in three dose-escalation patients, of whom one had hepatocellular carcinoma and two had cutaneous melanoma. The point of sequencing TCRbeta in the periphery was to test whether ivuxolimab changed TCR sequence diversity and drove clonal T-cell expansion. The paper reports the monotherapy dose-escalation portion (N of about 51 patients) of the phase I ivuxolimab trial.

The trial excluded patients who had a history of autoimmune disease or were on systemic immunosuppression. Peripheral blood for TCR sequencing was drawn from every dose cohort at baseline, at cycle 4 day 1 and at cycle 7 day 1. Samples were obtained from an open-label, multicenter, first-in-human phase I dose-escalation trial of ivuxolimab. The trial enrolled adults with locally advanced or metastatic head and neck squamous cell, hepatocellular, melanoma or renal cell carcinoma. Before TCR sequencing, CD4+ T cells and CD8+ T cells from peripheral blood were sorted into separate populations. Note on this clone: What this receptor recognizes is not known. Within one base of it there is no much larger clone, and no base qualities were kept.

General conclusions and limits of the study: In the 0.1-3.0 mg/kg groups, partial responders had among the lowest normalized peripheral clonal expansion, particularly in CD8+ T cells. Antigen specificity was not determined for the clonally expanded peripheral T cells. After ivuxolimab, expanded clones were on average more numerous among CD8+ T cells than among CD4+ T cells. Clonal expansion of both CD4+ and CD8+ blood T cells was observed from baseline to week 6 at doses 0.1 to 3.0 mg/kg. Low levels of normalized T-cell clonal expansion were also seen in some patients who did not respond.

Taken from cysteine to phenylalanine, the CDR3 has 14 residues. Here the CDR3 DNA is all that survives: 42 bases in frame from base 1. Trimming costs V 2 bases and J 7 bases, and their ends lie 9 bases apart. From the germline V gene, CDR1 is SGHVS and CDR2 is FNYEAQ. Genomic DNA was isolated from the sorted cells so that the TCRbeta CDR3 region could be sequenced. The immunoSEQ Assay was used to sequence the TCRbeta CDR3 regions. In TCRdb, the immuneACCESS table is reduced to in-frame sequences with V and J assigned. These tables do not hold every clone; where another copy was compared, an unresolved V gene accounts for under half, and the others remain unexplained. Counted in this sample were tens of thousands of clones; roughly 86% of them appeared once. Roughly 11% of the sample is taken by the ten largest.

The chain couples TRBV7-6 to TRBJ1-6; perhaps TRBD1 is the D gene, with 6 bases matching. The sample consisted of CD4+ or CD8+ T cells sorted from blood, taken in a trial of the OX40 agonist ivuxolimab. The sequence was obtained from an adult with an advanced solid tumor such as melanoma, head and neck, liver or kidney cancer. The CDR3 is CASSLLDSNSPLHF. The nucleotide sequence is TGTGCCAGCAGCTTATTGGACAGCAATTCACCCCTCCACTTT.